This TCR beta chain appears in the sequencing data of a study of CD8 T cells in ankylosing spondylitis. Study-level points and caveats: Peripheral blood held disease-linked clones only at relatively low frequency, and these were CD8+.

TCRdb processed the 5' RACE reads anew with MiXCR; each CDR3 protein has one entry. Here the sample spans about 52,000 distinct CDR3 sequences, 7.4% being singletons. This clonotype was recorded many times. What it binds is not known. Sequenced sample: blood, either unsorted or a sorted T cell fraction (not recorded which). The TCR was taken from a female donor with ankylosing spondylitis or in good health (not recorded which).

The CDR3 DNA is TGTGCCAGCAGTACCGGTGGCCAAGAGACCCAGTACTTC. Translation: CASSTGGQETQYF. The chain is built from TRBV12-3 or TRBV12-4 and TRBJ2-5; no firm D call. The ends were cut back, 5 bases at V and 1 base at J, with 8 bases in the middle. The CDR3 consists of 13 residues.